This TCR beta chain was identified during a study of CD8 T cells in ankylosing spondylitis. Regarding the study as a whole: A TCR beta motif of eight highly homologous variants appeared characteristic of ankylosing spondylitis blood. The study looked at matched synovial fluid samples from ankylosing spondylitis patients. Disease-linked clones were reported to be significantly enriched there.

This clonotype was seen only a few times. Its target is not known. V was trimmed by 2 bases and J by 6 bases, leaving 11 bases between them. From germline, CDR1 is KGHDR and CDR2 SFDVKD. This CDR3 has 14 amino acids. Via MiXCR, TCRdb re-called the 5' RACE reads, giving one row per CDR3 protein. The sample consists of fewer than 650,000 distinct CDR3 sequences, about an eighth of them appearing once. The chain has TRBV24-1 and TRBJ2-3, with a weak D call TRBD2 (6 bases). The sample comprised blood, either unsorted or a sorted T cell fraction (not recorded which). This sequence was found in a male donor with ankylosing spondylitis. CDR3 sequence (DNA): TGTGCCACCAGTGATTCCGTGGGACTCGATACGCAGTATTTT. Its translation is CATSDSVGLDTQYF.